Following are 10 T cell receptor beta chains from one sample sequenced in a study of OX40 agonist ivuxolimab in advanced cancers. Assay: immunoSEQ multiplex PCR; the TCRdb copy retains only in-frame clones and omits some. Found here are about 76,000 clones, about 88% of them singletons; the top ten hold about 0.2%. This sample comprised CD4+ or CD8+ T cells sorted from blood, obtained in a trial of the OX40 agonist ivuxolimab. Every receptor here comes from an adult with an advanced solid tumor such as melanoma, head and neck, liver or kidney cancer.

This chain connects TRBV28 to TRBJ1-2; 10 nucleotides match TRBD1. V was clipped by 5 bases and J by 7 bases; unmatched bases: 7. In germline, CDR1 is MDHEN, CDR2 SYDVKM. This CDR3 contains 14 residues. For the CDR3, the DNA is TGTGCCAGCAGTGAGCCCGGGACAGGGGTTGGCTACACCTTC. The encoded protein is CASSEPGTGVGYTF.

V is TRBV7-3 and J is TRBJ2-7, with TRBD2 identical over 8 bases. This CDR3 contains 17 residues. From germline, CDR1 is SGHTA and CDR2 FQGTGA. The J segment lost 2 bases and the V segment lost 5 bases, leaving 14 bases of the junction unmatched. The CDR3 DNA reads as TGTGCCAGCAGCCCCGTAGATTCCGGGACTAGACCCTACGAGCAGTACGTC. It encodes CASSPVDSGTRPYEQYV.

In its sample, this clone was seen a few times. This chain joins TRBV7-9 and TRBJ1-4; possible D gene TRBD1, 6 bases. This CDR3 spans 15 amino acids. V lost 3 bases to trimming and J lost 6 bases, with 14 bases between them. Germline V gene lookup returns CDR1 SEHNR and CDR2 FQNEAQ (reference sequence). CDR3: CASSFTGGLDEKLFF. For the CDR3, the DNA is TGTGCCAGCAGCTTCACGGGGGGGCTGGATGAAAAACTGTTTTTT.

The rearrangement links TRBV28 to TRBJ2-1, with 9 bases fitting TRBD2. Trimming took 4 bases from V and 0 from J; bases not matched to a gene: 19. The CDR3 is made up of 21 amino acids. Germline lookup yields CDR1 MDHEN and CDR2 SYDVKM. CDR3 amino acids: CASSSPVRAGGRRSSYNEQFF. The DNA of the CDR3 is TGTGCCAGCAGTTCCCCGGTCCGAGCGGGGGGCCGAAGAAGCTCCTACAATGAGCAGTTCTTC.

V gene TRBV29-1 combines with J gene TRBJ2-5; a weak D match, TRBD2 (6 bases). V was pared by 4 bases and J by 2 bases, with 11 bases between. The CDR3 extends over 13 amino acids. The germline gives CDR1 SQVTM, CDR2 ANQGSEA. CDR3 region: CSVAGVWQETQYF. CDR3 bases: TGCAGCGTTGCGGGGGTGTGGCAAGAGACCCAGTACTTC.

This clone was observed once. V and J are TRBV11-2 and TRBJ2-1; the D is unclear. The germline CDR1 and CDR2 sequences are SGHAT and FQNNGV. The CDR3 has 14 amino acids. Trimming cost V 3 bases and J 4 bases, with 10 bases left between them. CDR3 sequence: CASSFLQVYNEQFF. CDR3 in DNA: TGTGCCAGCAGCTTTTTGCAGGTATACAATGAGCAGTTCTTC.

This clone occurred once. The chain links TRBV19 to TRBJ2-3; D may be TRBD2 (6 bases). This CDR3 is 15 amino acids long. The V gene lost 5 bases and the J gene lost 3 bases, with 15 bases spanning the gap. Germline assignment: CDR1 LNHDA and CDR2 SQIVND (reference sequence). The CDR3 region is CASSPPGLQTDTQYF. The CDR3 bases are TGTGCCAGTAGTCCGCCGGGACTGCAAACAGATACGCAGTATTTT.

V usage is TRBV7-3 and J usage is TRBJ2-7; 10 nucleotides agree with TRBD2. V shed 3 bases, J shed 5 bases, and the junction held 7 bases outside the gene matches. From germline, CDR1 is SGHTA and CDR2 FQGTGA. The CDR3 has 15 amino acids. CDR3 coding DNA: TGTGCCAGCAGCTTGGCTAGCGGGAGAGTTCACGAGCAGTACTTC. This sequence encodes CASSLASGRVHEQYF.

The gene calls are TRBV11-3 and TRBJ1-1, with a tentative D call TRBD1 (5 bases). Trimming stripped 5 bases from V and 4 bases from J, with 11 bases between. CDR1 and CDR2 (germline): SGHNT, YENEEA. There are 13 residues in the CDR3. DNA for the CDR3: TGTGCCAGCAGCGGAGGGGATGGCACTGAAGCTTTCTTT. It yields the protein CASSGGDGTEAFF.

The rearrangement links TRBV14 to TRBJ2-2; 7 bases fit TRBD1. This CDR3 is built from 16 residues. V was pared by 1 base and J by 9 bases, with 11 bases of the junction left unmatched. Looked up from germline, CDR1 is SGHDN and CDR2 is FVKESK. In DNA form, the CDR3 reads TGTGCCAGCAGCCAAGCGATCGGCCAGGGGGACCGGGAGCTGTTTTTT. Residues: CASSQAIGQGDRELFF.